This is a list of T cell receptor beta chains from one sample in a study of tumor-infiltrating lymphocytes in primary liver carcinoma. Using its own MiXCR run on the multiplex PCR reads, TCRdb lists one record per CDR3 protein. This sample has around 330,000 distinct CDR3 sequences; nearly 60% occur once, and the top ten carry about 18%. Sequencing used peripheral blood. These receptor sequences come from a woman aged 30 to 39 with primary liver carcinoma and hepatitis B virus infection. CDR3s include the opening cysteine and the closing phenylalanine or tryptophan. Each record gives: J gene, clone size, D gene, V gene, CDR3 protein, CDR3 DNA. D genes are given only for firm matches. A clone size is listed for some rows: how often the clone was seen (once, few, many), or a class if it is expanded.

TRBJ1-1,-,-,TRBV28,CASSLSGRSATFF,TGTGCCAGCAGTTTATCCGGGCGGTCAGCGACTTTCTTT
TRBJ1-6,-,-,TRBV6-5,CASSYGVEGIPPLHF,TGTGCCAGCAGCTACGGCGTGGAAGGCATACCACCCCTCCACTTT
TRBJ1-6,-,TRBD1,TRBV28,CASSLGGQGAFSFNSPLHF,TGTGCCAGCAGTTTGGGAGGACAGGGGGCTTTTTCTTTTAATTCACCCCTCCACTTT
TRBJ2-7,-,TRBD2,TRBV4-1,CASSQDPGTTEGDEQYF,TGCGCCAGCAGCCAAGATCCTGGGACTACGGAAGGAGACGAGCAGTACTTC
TRBJ1-2,few,-,TRBV28,CASNPPTGFGYGYTF,TGTGCCAGCAATCCCCCTACAGGGTTTGGCTATGGCTACACCTTC
TRBJ2-1,-,TRBD2,TRBV14,CASSQDRASGSNVYNEQFF,TGTGCCAGCAGCCAAGATAGGGCTAGCGGAAGCAACGTCTACAATGAGCAGTTCTTC
TRBJ2-7,-,-,TRBV10-2,CASSRGSLDTSSYEQYF,TGCGCCAGCAGCAGGGGTTCCCTCGACACTAGCTCCTACGAGCAGTATTTC
TRBJ2-2,many,-,TRBV5-1,CASSFDLANTGELFF,TGCGCCAGCAGCTTTGACCTAGCTAACACCGGGGAGCTGTTTTTT
TRBJ2-3,many,TRBD2,TRBV11-3,CASSWREVADTQYF,TGTGCCAGCAGCTGGCGGGAGGTGGCAGATACGCAGTATTTT
TRBJ1-2,-,TRBD1,TRBV19,CASSGDRVLAGDGYTF,TGTGCCAGTAGTGGGGACAGGGTGCTCGCAGGCGATGGCTACACCTTC
TRBJ2-2,-,TRBD2,TRBV29-1,CSVSLAGGPTGELFF,TGCAGCGTCTCTCTAGCGGGAGGTCCTACCGGGGAGCTGTTTTTT
TRBJ2-1,many,-,TRBV29-1,CSVGAVWGSEPYNEQFF,TGCAGCGTCGGCGCGGTGTGGGGATCCGAGCCCTACAATGAGCAGTTCTTC
TRBJ2-3,few,TRBD2,TRBV6-1,CASRRRTSGRGSDTQYF,TGTGCCAGCAGGCGGCGGACTAGCGGGAGGGGATCAGATACGCAGTATTTT
TRBJ1-2,-,-,TRBV4-3,CASSQDSGRSNHGYTF,TGCGCCAGCAGCCAAGATTCGGGACGGTCTAACCATGGCTACACCTTC
TRBJ1-2,-,-,TRBV28,CASSRPGATGGYTF,TGTGCCAGCAGTCGTCCGGGCGCGACTGGAGGCTACACCTTC
TRBJ2-7,many,-,TRBV30,CAYKRTGGGYEQYF,TGTGCCTATAAGAGGACAGGAGGGGGCTACGAGCAGTACTTC
TRBJ2-1,-,TRBD2,TRBV5-6,CVSMPTEGGGYNEQFF,TGTGTCAGCATGCCCACAGAGGGCGGGGGATACAATGAGCAGTTCTTC
TRBJ1-6,-,-,TRBV5-1,CASSPETGSSPLHF,TGCGCCAGCAGCCCCGAGACAGGTTCCTCACCCCTCCACTTT
TRBJ2-4,many,-,TRBV6-5,CASRARGLGKNIQYF,TGTGCCAGCAGGGCCCGGGGGCTGGGCAAAAACATTCAGTACTTC
TRBJ1-6,-,-,TRBV12-3/TRBV12-4,CASSLALGIYSPLHF,TGTGCCAGCAGTTTAGCGCTCGGGATATATTCACCCCTCCACTTT
TRBJ2-5,-,-,TRBV11-2,CANFGKGTEAQYF,TGTGCCAACTTTGGGAAGGGAACGGAGGCCCAGTACTTC
TRBJ1-1,-,TRBD1,TRBV12-3/TRBV12-4,CASTYRGRGNTEAFF,TGTGCCAGCACCTACAGGGGGCGCGGGAACACTGAAGCTTTCTTT
TRBJ2-5,-,-,TRBV11-2,CASSSVGEGIETQCF,-
TRBJ2-5,many,-,TRBV6-2/TRBV6-3,CASRYDIGETQYF,TGTGCCAGCAGATACGACATTGGGGAGACCCAGTACTTC
TRBJ1-3,-,-,TRBV29-1,CSVAWGPRDTIYF,TGCAGCGTTGCATGGGGACCGAGAGACACCATATATTTT
TRBJ1-2,many,-,TRBV12-3/TRBV12-4,CASTRSGGANYGYTF,TGTGCCAGCACTCGGTCCGGAGGCGCTAACTATGGCTACACCTTC
TRBJ2-7,-,-,TRBV4-2,CASSQVISRSYEQYF,TGTGCCAGCAGCCAAGTTATTAGCAGGAGCTACGAGCAGTACTTC
TRBJ1-5,many,-,TRBV29-1,CSVGDVNNQPQHF,TGCAGCGTTGGGGACGTTAACAATCAGCCCCAGCATTTT
TRBJ1-1,many,-,TRBV12-3/TRBV12-4,CASSQGRDTEAFF,TGTGCCAGCTCCCAGGGTCGGGACACTGAAGCTTTCTTT
TRBJ2-7,-,TRBD2,TRBV12-3/TRBV12-4,CASSSSSGTEEQYF,TGTGCCAGCAGTTCCTCTAGCGGGACGGAAGAGCAGTACTTC
TRBJ2-7,-,-,TRBV6-6,CASTRTDQIYEQYF,TGTGCCAGCACACGGACAGACCAAATCTACGAGCAGTACTTC
TRBJ2-2,-,-,TRBV6-1,CASTWVTGEPFF,TGTGCCAGCACATGGGTAACCGGGGAGCCGTTTTTT
TRBJ2-3,many,TRBD2,TRBV6-2/TRBV6-3,CGTSGTRDTQYF,TGTGGGACTAGCGGGACTCGGGATACGCAGTATTTT